Presented here are 20 T cell receptor beta chains from one specimen sequenced in a study of T cell repertoires in cytomegalovirus infection. MiXCR, run by TCRdb on the reads, gives a single entry per CDR3 protein. This table has 310,000 or so distinct CDR3 sequences, roughly 25% appearing once. No antigen has been identified for these receptors. Sequenced material: cultured PBMCs, taken from culture after CMV antigen stimulation. The receptors were sampled from a human donor in good health (CMV status not recorded). Some clones in this sample may be carry-over from other donors' samples.

This sequence joins TRBV12-3 or TRBV12-4 and TRBJ2-3, with 9 positions matching TRBD2. CDR3 length: 14 residues. V shed 8 bases, J shed 2 bases, and the junction held 5 bases outside the gene matches. This chain's CDR3 is CASRPSGNTDTQYF. The CDR3 coding sequence is TGTGCCAGCCGGCCTAGCGGGAACACAGATACGCAGTATTTT.

The rearrangement joins TRBV7-9 to TRBJ2-7; 12 bases are a match to TRBD1. J gave up 5 bases and V 5 bases, and 7 bases lay outside the gene matches. The length of the CDR3 is 15 residues. Germline CDR1 is SEHNR and CDR2 is FQNEAQ (reference sequence). The CDR3 coding sequence is TGTGCCAGCAGCGTGGGACAGGGGGCCTGGGACGAGCAGTACTTC. Residues: CASSVGQGAWDEQYF.

The chain recombines TRBV7-3 with TRBJ2-1, with 10 bases that match TRBD2. J lost 7 bases, V lost 5 bases, and 11 bases had no gene match. Germline values: CDR1 SGHTA, CDR2 FQGTGA. The CDR3 is 16 residues long. This CDR3 reads CASSPSGRRSENEQFF. The CDR3 DNA sequence: TGTGCCAGCAGCCCTAGCGGGAGAAGGAGCGAAAATGAGCAGTTCTTC.

This clonotype qualifies as medium-sized. This chain uses TRBV7-8 with TRBJ2-5; 10 nucleotides align to TRBD1. CDR1 is SGHVS, CDR2 FQNEAQ, per germline. This CDR3 region has 16 residues. The V and J ends lost 1 base and 4 bases, in that order; junction bases with no gene match: 6. CDR3 region: CASSLDAGQGRETQYF. The CDR3 DNA sequence: TGTGCCAGCAGCTTAGATGCGGGACAGGGGAGAGAGACCCAGTACTTC. The whole variable domain, filled in from reference TRBV7-8 and TRBJ2-5, reads GAGVSQSPRYKVAKRGQDVALRCDPISGHVSLFWYQQALGQGPEFLTYFQNEAQLDKSGLPSDRFFAERPEGSVSTLKIQRTQQEDSAVYLCASSLDAGQGRETQYFGPGTRLLVL.

CDR3 DNA sequence: TGTGCCAGCAGCGGCCGACTAGGGAACACCGGGGAGCTGTTTTTT. Residues: CASSGRLGNTGELFF. The J gene is TRBJ2-2, the V gene TRBV9; a possible D gene is TRBD2 (6 bases). Germline V gives CDR1 SGDLS, CDR2 YYNGEE. This CDR3 region has 15 residues. The germline V and J ends were trimmed by 3 bases and 1 base, with 10 bases remaining between them.

This clonotype was observed a handful of times. This chain connects TRBV6-5 to TRBJ2-6; D not certain. This CDR3 comprises 15 residues. V lost 7 bases and J lost 1, with 11 bases in between. Germline assignment: CDR1 MNHEY and CDR2 SVGAGI. CDR3 coding DNA: TGTGCCAGCACCAAACTTCGATCTGGGGCCAACGTCCTGACTTTC. The encoded protein is CASTKLRSGANVLTF.

This clonotype was counted a few times. A read error may produce the germline difference seen at one junction end. The chain combines TRBV7-2 with TRBJ1-2; D gene ambiguous. CDR1 is SGHTA, CDR2 FQGNSA, per germline. There are 13 residues in the CDR3. The CDR3 DNA follows: TGTGCCAGCAGCTTAGAGCCAGTGGGTTTTGTTTTCTTC. It translates to CASSLEPVGFVFF.

The chain employs TRBV10-3 and TRBJ1-5; no firm D call. The CDR3 length is 14 residues. Germline V gene sequence: CDR1 ENHRY, CDR2 SYGVKD. The V and J ends lost 3 bases and 3 bases respectively, with 9 bases between them. In DNA, the CDR3 is TGTGCCATCAGTGATGGGCCTTACAATCAGCCCCAGCATTTT. This encodes CAISDGPYNQPQHF.

This clonotype showed up just a few times. V gene TRBV28 combines with J gene TRBJ1-5; 7 bases map to TRBD1. The CDR3 is 12 residues long. Germline CDR1 MDHEN, CDR2 SYDVKM. V lost 7 bases and J lost 9; bases outside the gene matches: 6. CDR3 nucleotides: TGTGCCAGCACACTGACAGGGTTGCCCCAGCATTTT. This translates into CASTLTGLPQHF.

This clonotype was seen many times. This rearrangement joins TRBV7-9 to TRBJ2-7; 9 nucleotides align to TRBD2. Unmatched junction bases numbered 17, after V lost 6 bases and J lost 5 bases. Germline CDR1 reads SEHNR; CDR2 reads FQNEAQ (reference sequence). This CDR3 is built from 17 residues. The CDR3 nucleotides read TGTGCCAGCAGTGGGACGGGGAGCTTAGCGGGAGATAACGAGCAGTACGTC. Translated, it gives CASSGTGSLAGDNEQYV.

The J gene is TRBJ1-6, the V gene TRBV7-2; D is possibly TRBD1 (6 bases). The ends were cut back, 6 bases at V and 8 bases at J, with 14 bases in the middle. The CDR3 spans 14 residues. Per the germline V gene, CDR1 is SGHTA and CDR2 is FQGNSA. This CDR3 is CASRPGARHSPLHF. The DNA of the CDR3 is TGTGCCAGCAGGCCAGGGGCGCGCCATTCACCCCTCCACTTT. The complete variable domain, with remaining parts taken from reference TRBV7-2 and TRBJ1-6, reads GAGVSQSPSNKVTEKGKDVELRCDPISGHTALYWYRQSLGQGLEFLIYFQGNSAPDKSGLPSDRFSAERTGGSVSTLTIQRTQQEDSAVYLCASRPGARHSPLHFGNGTRLTVT.

This clonotype was detected many times. J is TRBJ2-2 and V is TRBV12-3 or TRBV12-4; a possible D gene is TRBD2 (6 bases). V lost 3 bases, J lost 3 bases, and 14 bases lay in between. CDR3 size: 16 residues. The CDR3 protein is CASSFLPAGHTGELFF. DNA of the CDR3: TGTGCCAGCAGTTTTCTCCCTGCGGGACACACCGGGGAGCTGTTTTTT.

This clonotype turned up a few times. The chain recombines TRBV12-3 or TRBV12-4 with TRBJ2-1, with D perhaps assigned TRBD1 or TRBD2 (5 bases each). The CDR3 length is 14 residues. Trimming removed 6 bases at V and 5 bases at J, with 14 bases between. Written as DNA, the CDR3 is TGTGCCAGCAGCACCGGGACCTTCCACAATGAGCAGTTCTTC. Translation gives CASSTGTFHNEQFF.

V and J are TRBV7-9 and TRBJ2-7; possibly TRBD2 for D (7 bases). V dropped 0 bases and J dropped 5 bases, with 14 bases sitting between them. Germline CDR1 is SEHNR and CDR2 is FQNEAQ (reference sequence). CDR3 length: 15 amino acids. CDR3 loop: CASSLAAGANDEQYF. CDR3 DNA sequence: TGTGCCAGCAGCTTAGCGGCGGGGGCAAACGACGAGCAGTACTTC. Complete variable domain (other parts from reference TRBV7-9 and TRBJ2-7): DTGVSQNPRHKITKRGQNVTFRCDPISEHNRLYWYRQTLGQGPEFLTYFQNEAQLEKSRLLSDRFSAERPKGSFSTLEIQRTEQGDSAMYLCASSLAAGANDEQYFGPGTRLTVT.

This clonotype showed up many times. V and J are TRBV7-8 and TRBJ2-5; possibly TRBD1 or TRBD2 for D (5 bases each). In germline, CDR1 is SGHVS, CDR2 FQNEAQ. Trimming took off 1 base at V and 5 bases at J, with 11 bases between the two ends. The CDR3 loop spans 14 amino acids. CDR3 in DNA: TGTGCCAGCAGCTTAGAATCGTGGGGGGAGACCCAGTACTTC. Its translation is CASSLESWGETQYF.

This clonotype has just a few counts. The chain recombines TRBV7-6 with TRBJ2-2, with 11 bases that match TRBD1. The CDR3 is 14 residues long. J gave up 7 bases and V 6 bases, and 4 bases lay outside the gene matches. Germline V gene sequence: CDR1 SGHVS, CDR2 FNYEAQ. CDR3 sequence: CASRDRGRIGELFF. CDR3 DNA sequence: TGTGCCAGCAGGGACAGGGGGCGAATCGGGGAGCTGTTTTTT.

CDR3 nucleotide sequence: TGTGCCAGCAGTTTAAACAGTGGCGCCGAGCAGTACTTC. Amino acid sequence: CASSLNSGAEQYF. The chain carries TRBV12-3 or TRBV12-4 and TRBJ2-7; D gene uncertain. The ends were cut back, 2 bases at V and 6 bases at J, with 11 bases in the middle. The CDR3 runs 13 residues.

This clonotype was found a few times. The gene calls are TRBV5-1 and TRBJ2-5; D perhaps matches TRBD2 (5 bases). The CDR3 spans 14 residues. Trimming stripped 4 bases from V and 4 bases from J, with 14 bases between. CDR1 is SGHRS, CDR2 YFSETQ, per germline. The CDR3 DNA reads as TGCGCCAGCAGCCCGGGGTTAACCGGAGAGACCCAGTACTTC. This encodes CASSPGLTGETQYF.

This clonotype has a count of ten or more. The gene calls are TRBV7-2 and TRBJ1-1; 7 bases are a match to TRBD1. Germline V gene data show CDR1 as SGHTA and CDR2 as FQGNSA. Trimming took 4 bases from V and 5 from J; bases not matched to a gene: 7. There are 14 residues in the CDR3. The DNA for the CDR3 is TGTGCCAGCAGCTCCAGACAGGGATGGACTGAAGCTTTCTTT. This gives the protein CASSSRQGWTEAFF.

The gene calls are TRBV7-9 and TRBJ2-1; 8 nucleotides match TRBD2. This CDR3 has 13 amino acids. CDR1 and CDR2 (germline): SEHNR, FQNEAQ (reference sequence). After removal of 3 bases from V and 15 bases from J, the junction contained 10 bases not matched to a gene. CDR3 in amino acids: CASSFPGGERLFF. The CDR3 DNA reads TGTGCCAGCAGCTTCCCCGGGGGGGAGAGGTTGTTCTTC.